The present T cell receptor (beta chain) was sequenced within a study of cytomegalovirus exposure and HLA in healthy donors. 60 Vbeta and 13 Jbeta primers were used in PCR. Clones were read by immunoSEQ multiplex PCR, and TCRdb kept only the in-frame ones, dropping some. This sample has 100,000 to 140,000 clones, with around 80% found just once. Whole-study results and caveats: There were 150 or so TCR beta chains listed as cytomegalovirus-associated. Follow-up analysis found HLA locus-dependent TCR association rates, highest for DRB1 and lowest for HLA-C.

On this clone: Its specificity is unknown.

The length of the CDR3 is 13 residues. The sequence came from a man aged 25 to 40 in good health and CMV-seropositive. The gene calls are TRBV12-1 and TRBJ1-2; TRBD1 is the table's D call, not checked against the DNA. TRBV12-1 represents a pseudogene. Material for sequencing was PBMCs. This CDR3 reads CASSLGQIYGYTF. The CDR3 DNA follows: TGTGCCAGCAGCTTGGGACAGATCTATGGCTACACCTTC.